These 21 T cell receptor beta chains came from one sample sequenced in a study of PD-1 blockade in classical Hodgkin lymphoma. Each patient's relapse followed autologous stem cell transplantation, and brentuximab vedotin exposure varied. Libraries were prepared by immunoSEQ multiplex PCR; TCRdb keeps only in-frame clonotypes and omits some of them. The sample records roughly 40,000 clones, approximately 87% being singletons. The sequencing here drew on peripheral blood mononuclear cells (PBMCs), taken at baseline. The receptor set was obtained from a human donor with classical Hodgkin lymphoma.

This rearrangement joins TRBV25-1 to TRBJ2-4; D is possibly TRBD2 (5 bases). V was pared by 11 bases and J by 6 bases, with 17 bases between. The CDR3 loop spans 13 amino acids. Germline V lookup: CDR1 MGHDK, CDR2 SYGVNS. The CDR3 reads CAVGVDRRNIQYF. CDR3 nucleotides: TGTGCCGTGGGAGTGGATCGGAGAAACATTCAGTACTTC.

The chain uses TRBV15 and TRBJ1-4; D remains unclear. From germline, CDR1 is LNHNV and CDR2 YYDKDF (reference sequence). Trimming took 1 base from V and 2 from J, leaving 11 bases between them. The CDR3 has 16 amino acids. CDR3 DNA sequence: TGTGCCACCAGCAGAGTCCCTGACACGACTAATGAAAAACTGTTTTTT. Protein: CATSRVPDTTNEKLFF. The entire variable domain, with the rest obtained from reference TRBV15 and TRBJ1-4, is as follows: DAMVIQNPRYQVTQFGKPVTLSCSQTLNHNVMYWYQQKSSQAPKLLFHYYDKDFNNEADTPDNFQSRRPNTSFCFLDIRSPGLGDTAMYLCATSRVPDTTNEKLFFGSGTQLSVL.

This clone showed up just a few times. The chain carries TRBV28 and TRBJ2-1; 7 nucleotides line up with TRBD2. Per the germline V gene, CDR1 is MDHEN and CDR2 is SYDVKM. The CDR3 totals 14 residues. The trim removed 3 bases at V and 9 bases at J, leaving 8 bases unmatched. CDR3 bases: TGTGCCAGCAGTTTGGGCGGGAGTCCAGCTGAGCAGTTCTTC. Amino acid sequence: CASSLGGSPAEQFF.

The chain couples TRBV10-3 to TRBJ1-1, with D unclear. There are 15 residues in the CDR3. V was shortened by 8 bases and J by 1 base, with 17 bases between the two germline ends. The germline V gene has CDR1 ENHRY and CDR2 SYGVKD. CDR3 region: CAIAPGGLGNTEAFF. The CDR3 DNA is TGTGCCATCGCACCGGGTGGATTGGGGAACACTGAAGCTTTCTTT.

The V and J genes are TRBV7-2 and TRBJ2-2; the D is unclear. CDR1 and CDR2 (germline): SGHTA, FQGNSA. The CDR3 has 14 amino acids. Between the trimmed V and J ends, which lost 4 bases and 5 bases, there was a span of 11 bases. DNA of the CDR3: TGTGCCAGCAGCTCGGGCAGTAGGACCGGGGAGCTGTTTTTT. It is translated as CASSSGSRTGELFF.

This clone was seen once. The rearrangement links TRBV30 to TRBJ2-7; D remains unclear. Germline CDR1 reads GTSNPN; CDR2 reads SVGIG (reference sequence). The CDR3 extends over 16 amino acids. V dropped 3 bases and J dropped 4 bases, with 22 bases sitting between them. CDR3 protein: CAWRSLGSTGIYEQYF. CDR3 sequence (DNA): TGTGCCTGGAGAAGTCTCGGGTCGACGGGTATATACGAGCAGTACTTC.

This clone appeared a single time. CDR3 sequence reads: CASSYSNRGRDEQYF. The CDR3 DNA reads as TGTGCCAGCAGTTACTCGAACAGGGGGCGCGACGAGCAGTACTTC. The chain employs TRBV6-5 and TRBJ2-7, with TRBD1 identical over 9 bases. The CDR3 runs to 15 residues. CDR1 is MNHEY, CDR2 SVGAGI, per germline. J was trimmed by 5 bases and V by 0 bases; bases with no gene match: 5.

This rearrangement joins TRBV18 to TRBJ2-7, with D possibly being TRBD2 (6 bases). Trimming removed 3 bases from V and 7 bases from J, with 13 bases in between. Germline CDR1 and CDR2: KGHSH and LQKENI. CDR3 length: 13 amino acids. The CDR3 bases are TGTGCCAGCTCACCCGGGCTTCGGGAGGAGCAGTACTTC. This codes for CASSPGLREEQYF.

V gene TRBV7-3 combines with J gene TRBJ2-1, with TRBD1 matching 9 bases. The junction had 8 bases not matched to a gene; V was cut back by 5 bases and J by 6 bases. The CDR3 runs 15 residues. The germline CDR1 and CDR2 sequences are SGHTA and FQGTGA. Written as DNA, the CDR3 is TGTGCCAGCAGCCTTACAGGGGGCCCCCGCAATGAGCAGTTCTTC. Its protein is CASSLTGGPRNEQFF.

J is TRBJ2-5 and V is TRBV10-3; TRBD1 matches at 9 bases. There are 15 residues in the CDR3. The V segment lost 4 bases and the J segment 7 bases; nucleotides outside the gene matches: 10. The germline V gene encodes CDR1 ENHRY and CDR2 SYGVKD. CDR3 residues: CAISVEQGAGGTQYF. The CDR3 DNA reads as TGTGCCATCAGTGTCGAACAGGGGGCTGGGGGGACCCAGTACTTC.

V usage is TRBV7-3 and J usage is TRBJ2-7; unclear D gene. This CDR3 has 12 amino acids. The germline CDR1 and CDR2 sequences are SGHTA and FQGTGA. Trimming removed 5 bases from V and 6 bases from J, with 11 bases in between. DNA for the CDR3: TGTGCCAGCAGCCCTTACGGTATCGAGCAGTACTTC. This gives the protein CASSPYGIEQYF. The full variable domain, completed using reference TRBV7-3 and TRBJ2-7, is GAGVSQTPSNKVTEKGKYVELRCDPISGHTALYWYRQSLGQGPEFLIYFQGTGAADDSGLPNDRFFAVRPEGSVSTLKIQRTERGDSAVYLCASSPYGIEQYFGPGTRLTVT.

V and J are TRBV4-3 and TRBJ2-4, with TRBD1 matching 8 bases. The CDR3 runs 18 residues. Germline assignment: CDR1 LGHNA and CDR2 YSLEER. V lost 4 bases and J lost 2; bases outside the gene matches: 13. The CDR3 sequence: CASSLGPGQGMTKNIQYF. The CDR3, as DNA: TGCGCCAGCAGCCTAGGTCCAGGACAGGGAATGACCAAAAACATTCAGTACTTC.

The chain carries TRBV11-2 and TRBJ1-4; 10 bases are shared with TRBD1. Germline V gene sequence: CDR1 SGHAT, CDR2 FQNNGV. CDR3 length: 15 amino acids. Unmatched junction bases numbered 7, after V lost 6 bases and J lost 6 bases. In nucleotides, the CDR3 is TGTGCCAGCAGACTAACCGGGACAGGGGATGAAAAACTGTTTTTT. This sequence encodes CASRLTGTGDEKLFF.

The chain uses TRBV4-2 and TRBJ1-2; D uncertain. The V gene lost 4 bases and the J gene lost 8 bases, with 14 bases spanning the gap. In germline, CDR1 is LGHNA, CDR2 YNFKEQ. The length of the CDR3 is 13 residues. The DNA for the CDR3 is TGTGCCAGCAGCCCCGATACCCCCCGGGGCTACACCTTC. Translating it yields CASSPDTPRGYTF.

This clone was found once. The gene calls are TRBV6-5 and TRBJ1-2; no clear D. Trimming removed 0 bases from V and 5 bases from J, with 10 bases in between. CDR1 is MNHEY and CDR2 is SVGAGI in the germline V gene. CDR3 length: 14 residues. The CDR3 region is CASSYSRIDYGYTF. DNA of the CDR3: TGTGCCAGCAGTTACTCGAGGATAGATTATGGCTACACCTTC.

This clone was seen a single time. The gene calls are TRBV30 and TRBJ1-5, with a tentative D call TRBD1 (6 bases). This CDR3 spans 13 amino acids. V lost 1 base and J 5 bases, leaving 9 bases between the germline ends. The germline gives CDR1 GTSNPN, CDR2 SVGIG (reference sequence). The CDR3 DNA is TGTGCCTGGAGTGCGACAGGTTATCAGCCCCAGCATTTT. Translation: CAWSATGYQPQHF. The full variable domain, with the rest looked up from reference TRBV30 and TRBJ1-5, is SQTIHQWPATLVQPVGSPLSLECTVEGTSNPNLYWYRQAAGRGLQLLFYSVGIGQISSEVPQNLSASRPQDRQFILSSKKLLLSDSGFYLCAWSATGYQPQHFGDGTRLSIL.

CDR3 sequence (DNA): TGTGCCACCAGCAGAGATCGATCGGGACAGGGGGCGCGAAGGAATCAGCCCCAGCATTTT. It is translated as CATSRDRSGQGARRNQPQHF. The V gene is TRBV15, the J gene TRBJ1-5; 12 bases line up with TRBD1. V lost 0 bases, J lost 4 bases, and 13 bases stayed unmatched. The CDR3 has 20 residues. Germline values: CDR1 LNHNV, CDR2 YYDKDF (reference sequence).

The chain is built from TRBV6-1 and TRBJ1-4, with D possibly matching TRBD1 (5 bases). Deletions cut 3 bases from V and 5 bases from J, with 13 bases between. The germline CDR1 and CDR2 sequences are MNHNS and SASEGT. This CDR3 is built from 15 residues. The CDR3 DNA reads as TGTGCCAGCAGTGATGGGGACGGAAAAAATGAAAAACTGTTTTTT. Protein: CASSDGDGKNEKLFF.

CDR3 residues: CASSGQGLSGANVLTF. The CDR3 nucleotides are TGTGCCAGCAGCGGACAGGGCCTCTCTGGGGCCAACGTCCTGACTTTC. The J gene is TRBJ2-6, the V gene TRBV7-2; 8 positions agree with TRBD1. The CDR3 contains 16 residues. Germline lookup yields CDR1 SGHTA and CDR2 FQGNSA. Unmatched junction bases numbered 3, after V lost 5 bases and J lost 0 bases.

Here the CDR3 DNA reads TGTGCCAGCAGCCCAGCCCCCGGGATCTATGGCTACACCTTC. Protein sequence: CASSPAPGIYGYTF. V gene TRBV6-6 combines with J gene TRBJ1-2; D uncertain. Germline V CDR1 and CDR2: MNHNY, SVGAGI (reference sequence). CDR3 length equals 14 residues. V lost 6 bases and J lost 4, with 15 bases in between.

The chain uses TRBV28 and TRBJ2-7, with unresolved D. V gave up 6 bases and J gave up 4 bases, with 13 bases separating them. There are 13 residues in the CDR3. Germline V gene data show CDR1 as MDHEN and CDR2 as SYDVKM. CDR3 coding DNA: TGTGCCAGCAGAGCTGGCAACACTTACGAGCAGTACTTC. Translated, it gives CASRAGNTYEQYF.